This T cell receptor (beta chain) was sequenced for a study of shared clonotypes between healthy human individuals. Measured with immunoSEQ multiplex PCR; TCRdb has only the in-frame clones, and not every one. Here the sample spans nearly 2 million clones, about 94% being singletons. Selected positively for CCR7 and CD45RO-negative, naive CD8 cells excluded terminally differentiated effector memory CD45RA+ cells. From germline, CDR1 is SGHTS and CDR2 YDEGEE. The CDR3 totals 17 residues. V was clipped by 0 bases and J by 2 bases, with 15 bases between them. This chain uses TRBV5-8 with TRBJ2-1; D might be TRBD1 (7 bases). The source is a man aged 18 to 35 in good health. Sequences were obtained from naive CD8+ T cells sorted from blood. CDR3 residues: CASSLAGAGGPYNEQFF. In DNA form, the CDR3 reads TGTGCCAGCAGCTTGGCCGGGGCAGGGGGGCCCTACAATGAGCAGTTCTTC. Complete variable domain (other parts from reference TRBV5-8 and TRBJ2-1): EAGVTQSPTHLIKTRGQQATLRCSPISGHTSVYWYQQALGLGLQFLLWYDEGEERNRGNFPPRFSGRQFPNYSSELNVNALELEDSALYLCASSLAGAGGPYNEQFFGPGTRLTVL.